The 30 T cell receptor beta chains reported below all come from one sample, sequenced in a study of T cell responses to AZD1222 COVID-19 vaccine. This table comes from immunoSEQ multiplex PCR, and its TCRdb copy is limited to in-frame clones, with some not included. The sample lists about 120,000 clones; roughly 86% were seen once. Material: peripheral blood, obtained on day 0 of AZD1222 vaccination. The receptors were sampled from an adult in good health.

The chain employs TRBV4-3 and TRBJ2-2, with D maybe TRBD2 (5 bases). CDR3 length equals 17 residues. Germline-derived CDR1 and CDR2 are LGHNA and YSLEER. V lost 0 bases to trimming and J lost 0 bases, with 11 bases between them. For the CDR3, the DNA is TGCGCCAGCAGCCAAGATCGCCCAGCGGCGAACACCGGGGAGCTGTTTTTT. Protein product: CASSQDRPAANTGELFF.

This clone was picked up one time. This chain joins TRBV7-2 and TRBJ1-1, with TRBD1 matching over 7 bases. Germline CDR1 reads SGHTA; CDR2 reads FQGNSA. Trimming cost V 2 bases and J 4 bases; bases outside gene matches: 4. This CDR3 region has 14 residues. CDR3 protein: CASSLQGDGTEAFF. CDR3 nucleotide sequence: TGTGCCAGCAGCTTACAGGGGGATGGCACTGAAGCTTTCTTT.

This clone was found many times. V is TRBV30 and J is TRBJ1-2; 8 nucleotides align to TRBD1. From germline, CDR1 is GTSNPN and CDR2 SVGIG (reference sequence). The CDR3 sequence is 12 residues long. Trimming cost V 5 bases and J 7 bases; bases outside gene matches: 6. CDR3 bases: TGTGCCTGGGACAGGACAGGGCTTGGCTACACCTTC. Encoded protein: CAWDRTGLGYTF.

The chain combines TRBV7-2 with TRBJ1-4; 12 nucleotides match TRBD1. Germline assignment: CDR1 SGHTA and CDR2 FQGNSA. The CDR3 has 14 residues. V shed 3 bases and J 8 bases; nucleotides not matched to a gene: 1. DNA of the CDR3: TGTGCCAGCAGCTTGGGACAGGGGGCCGAAAAACTGTTTTTT. This encodes CASSLGQGAEKLFF.

The CDR3 region is CASTGTNSYNEQFF. CDR3 DNA: TGTGCCAGCACGGGGACTAATTCCTACAATGAGCAGTTCTTC. This chain joins TRBV6-5 and TRBJ2-1; 7 bases line up with TRBD2. This CDR3 is built from 14 residues. Losses at the gene ends were 7 bases for V and 1 base for J; bases not matched to a gene: 4. The V gene's germline CDR1 is MNHEY and CDR2 SVGAGI.

The V and J genes are TRBV9 and TRBJ1-1, with TRBD1 identical over 11 bases. The CDR3 loop spans 17 amino acids. CDR1 is SGDLS and CDR2 is YYNGEE in the germline V gene. V shed 4 bases and J 1 base; nucleotides not matched to a gene: 9. This CDR3 reads CASSSRPDRGPNTEAFF. The CDR3, as DNA: TGTGCCAGCAGCTCCAGACCGGACAGGGGGCCGAACACTGAAGCTTTCTTT.

The J gene is TRBJ2-7, the V gene TRBV7-9; TRBD2 is a possible D gene (6 bases). This CDR3 spans 15 amino acids. V was shortened by 3 bases and J by 1 base, with 13 bases between the two germline ends. Germline CDR1 and CDR2: SEHNR and FQNEAQ (reference sequence). CDR3 coding DNA: TGTGCCAGCAGCTTGGGTAGCGGTCTGTCCTACGAGCAGTACTTC. Amino acid sequence: CASSLGSGLSYEQYF.

The J gene is TRBJ2-7, the V gene TRBV6-1, with 7 bases aligning to TRBD2. The length of the CDR3 is 14 residues. V lost 2 bases to trimming and J lost 6 bases; unmatched junction nucleotides: 7. CDR1 is MNHNS, CDR2 SASEGT, per germline. CDR3 in amino acids: CASSETLARFEQYF. The CDR3 nucleotides read TGTGCCAGCAGTGAAACACTAGCGAGGTTCGAGCAGTACTTC.

V gene TRBV27 combines with J gene TRBJ1-5; D perhaps matches TRBD1 (5 bases). The CDR3 covers 15 residues. The germline V and J ends were trimmed by 4 bases and 1 base, with 11 bases remaining between them. CDR1 and CDR2 from the germline V gene are MNHEY and SMNVEV (reference sequence). CDR3 coding DNA: TGTGCCAGCAGTTCAAGAGGACAAAGCAATCAGCCCCAGCATTTT. Its protein product is CASSSRGQSNQPQHF.

This chain connects TRBV5-1 to TRBJ1-4, with TRBD1 identical over 8 bases. This CDR3 region has 17 residues. The V and J ends lost 1 base and 7 bases, in that order; junction bases with no gene match: 12. Germline V lookup: CDR1 SGHRS, CDR2 YFSETQ. The CDR3 region has the DNA TGCGCCAGCAGCTTGAACAGGGGTGGACAGGGAGGTGAAAAACTGTTTTTT. Translated: CASSLNRGGQGGEKLFF.

This chain uses TRBV2 with TRBJ1-1; no definite D call. The V gene lost 0 bases and the J gene lost 1 base, with 6 bases spanning the gap. The CDR3 has 14 residues. Germline values: CDR1 SNHLY, CDR2 FYNNEI. CDR3 DNA: TGTGCCAGCAGTGAAGCGGCACAGAACACTGAAGCTTTCTTT. It specifies CASSEAAQNTEAFF.

The chain has TRBV14 and TRBJ2-5; TRBD1 matches 7 bases. Per germline, CDR1 SGHDN and CDR2 FVKESK. The CDR3 spans 15 residues. Unmatched junction bases numbered 9, after V lost 4 bases and J lost 4 bases. The CDR3 loop is CASSPQGEYVETQYF. In nucleotides, the CDR3 is TGTGCCAGCAGCCCGCAGGGGGAATATGTAGAGACCCAGTACTTC.

There are a few counts of this clone. The chain combines TRBV20-1 with TRBJ1-4; D uncertain. Germline CDR1 DFQATT, CDR2 SNEGSKA (reference sequence). This CDR3 comprises 11 residues. V was cut by 7 bases and J by 8 bases, with 11 bases left in between. The CDR3 protein is CSGSLGEKLFF. The CDR3 region has the DNA TGCAGTGGGAGCCTCGGAGAAAAACTGTTTTTT.

V is TRBV6-2 or TRBV6-3 and J is TRBJ1-2; 8 bases agree with TRBD1. This CDR3 spans 13 amino acids. J lost 3 bases, V lost 5 bases, and 2 bases had no gene match. Germline lookup yields CDR1 MNHEY and CDR2 SVGEGT. CDR3 protein: CASSTTGDYGYTF. The CDR3 DNA sequence: TGTGCCAGCAGTACGACAGGGGACTATGGCTACACCTTC.

The J gene is TRBJ2-7, the V gene TRBV2; TRBD1 aligns across 11 bases. Germline V gene data show CDR1 as SNHLY and CDR2 as FYNNEI. Trimming took 6 bases from V and 3 from J; bases not matched to a gene: 7. The CDR3 has 15 residues. The DNA for the CDR3 is TGTGCCAGCAGGGATCGGACAGGGGGCGGCTACGAGCAGTACTTC. Protein sequence: CASRDRTGGGYEQYF. The variable domain in full, completed from reference TRBV2 and TRBJ2-7, reads EPEVTQTPSHQVTQMGQEVILRCVPISNHLYFYWYRQILGQKVEFLVSFYNNEISEKSEIFDDQFSVERPDGSNFTLKIRSTKLEDSAMYFCASRDRTGGGYEQYFGPGTRLTVT.

V gene TRBV21-1 combines with J gene TRBJ2-2; TRBD2, the table's D call, was not compared with the DNA. TRBV21-1 is flagged as a pseudogene. CDR3 length equals 18 residues. CDR3 residues: CASSRLAGRAWSTGELFF. Here the CDR3 DNA reads TGTGCCAGCAGCAGACTAGCGGGAAGGGCTTGGAGCACCGGGGAGCTGTTTTTT.

CDR3 nucleotide sequence: TGCGCCAGCAGCCAAGAAACTGGACCGGGGACTGGAAACACCATATATTTT. Encoded protein: CASSQETGPGTGNTIYF. The chain uses TRBV4-3 and TRBJ1-3; D is ambiguous. Germline V CDR1 and CDR2: LGHNA, YSLEER. V shed 0 bases and J shed 2 bases, with 14 bases lying between them. The CDR3 has 17 residues.

V usage is TRBV2 and J usage is TRBJ2-7; D call uncertain. Trimming stripped 3 bases from V and 0 bases from J, with 3 bases between. The CDR3 extends over 12 amino acids. Germline values: CDR1 SNHLY, CDR2 FYNNEI. The DNA of the CDR3 is TGTGCCAGCAGTGATAGCTCCTACGAGCAGTACTTC. It encodes CASSDSSYEQYF. The whole variable domain, remainder taken from reference TRBV2 and TRBJ2-7, is EPEVTQTPSHQVTQMGQEVILRCVPISNHLYFYWYRQILGQKVEFLVSFYNNEISEKSEIFDDQFSVERPDGSNFTLKIRSTKLEDSAMYFCASSDSSYEQYFGPGTRLTVT.

The CDR3 DNA reads as TGTGCCAGCAGTTACGCCCCGTTTTCGGGGGCGAGAGTGGTCAAAAACATTCAGTACTTC. Translating it yields CASSYAPFSGARVVKNIQYF. The rearrangement links TRBV6-2 or TRBV6-3 to TRBJ2-4; D is tentatively TRBD1 or TRBD2 (6 bases each). V shed 2 bases and J shed 3 bases, with 26 bases lying between them. Germline CDR1 is MNHEY and CDR2 is SVGEGT. The CDR3 totals 20 residues.

The chain couples TRBV19 to TRBJ1-4; D is uncertain. Per germline, CDR1 LNHDA and CDR2 SQIVND (reference sequence). This CDR3 has 14 residues. V dropped 1 base and J dropped 3 bases, with 6 bases sitting between them. Here the CDR3 DNA reads TGTGCCAGTAGTATAGGGGGAGCTAATGAAAAACTGTTTTTT. Translating it yields CASSIGGANEKLFF. The variable domain in full, completed from reference TRBV19 and TRBJ1-4, reads DGGITQSPKYLFRKEGQNVTLSCEQNLNHDAMYWYRQDPGQGLRLIYYSQIVNDFQKGDIAEGYSVSREKKESFPLTVTSAQKNPTAFYLCASSIGGANEKLFFGSGTQLSVL.

As DNA, the CDR3 is TGTGCCAGCAGCTTAGGTACCGGGGAGCTGTTTTTT. As protein: CASSLGTGELFF. The chain couples TRBV7-9 to TRBJ2-2, with no clear D. CDR1 is SEHNR and CDR2 is FQNEAQ in the germline V gene (reference sequence). The CDR3 has 12 residues. Trimming shortened V by 1 base and J by 5 bases, and 2 bases separated the two germline ends.

The chain has TRBV2 and TRBJ2-7; 7 bases fit TRBD1. The CDR3 contains 14 residues. The V gene's germline CDR1 is SNHLY and CDR2 FYNNEI. The V and J ends lost 6 bases and 1 base, in that order; junction bases with no gene match: 6. The CDR3 bases are TGTGCCAGCAGAGACGGGACAGCTTCCTACGAGCAGTACTTC. It specifies CASRDGTASYEQYF.

This chain joins TRBV4-2 and TRBJ1-4, with 9 nucleotides matching TRBD1. Trimming removed 1 base from V and 8 bases from J; junction bases left unmatched: 5. This CDR3 has 15 residues. Germline V lookup: CDR1 LGHNA, CDR2 YNFKEQ. The CDR3 sequence is CASSQVSGQGEKLFF. The CDR3 nucleotides read TGTGCCAGCAGCCAAGTCAGCGGACAGGGGGAAAAACTGTTTTTT.

This clone was detected once. This rearrangement joins TRBV10-3 to TRBJ1-1; D is possibly TRBD1 (5 bases). The germline V gene has CDR1 ENHRY and CDR2 SYGVKD. CDR3 length: 14 residues. The V and J ends lost 3 bases and 6 bases respectively, with 14 bases between them. Written as DNA, the CDR3 is TGTGCCATCAGTGATAACTTAGGGGTCCCTGAAGCTTTCTTT. Its translation: CAISDNLGVPEAFF.

On this clone itself: At one boundary the junction diverges from the germline segment, which might be a read error. This chain joins TRBV28 and TRBJ2-7; 7 nucleotides match TRBD2. Germline loops: CDR1 MDHEN, CDR2 SYDVKM. The CDR3 runs 12 residues. The CDR3 loop reads CASNNPGGLGEF. The CDR3 DNA reads as TGTGCCAGCAATAATCCGGGAGGCCTTGGGGAGTTC.

This chain joins TRBV24-1 and TRBJ1-1; 8 bases line up with TRBD1. Per the germline V gene, CDR1 is KGHDR and CDR2 is SFDVKD. V lost 2 bases, J lost 8 bases, and 0 bases stayed unmatched. The CDR3 runs 12 residues. This CDR3 is CATSDYRGEAFF. The CDR3 DNA is TGTGCCACCAGTGATTACAGGGGGGAAGCTTTCTTT.

This clone was seen once. The V and J genes are TRBV4-1 and TRBJ2-7; TRBD2 agrees at 8 bases. Germline V gives CDR1 MGHRA, CDR2 YSYEKL. The CDR3 contains 16 residues. The V segment lost 0 bases and the J segment 3 bases; nucleotides outside the gene matches: 7. CDR3 in DNA: TGCGCCAGCAGCCAAGACGCGGGACTAGGCCTCTACGAGCAGTACTTC. Amino acids: CASSQDAGLGLYEQYF.

V is TRBV24-1 and J is TRBJ1-5; 8 positions match TRBD1. The CDR3 runs 18 residues. CDR1 and CDR2 from the germline V gene are KGHDR and SFDVKD. Germline trimming cut 7 bases from V and 0 bases from J; bases unmatched to any gene: 13. The CDR3 DNA reads TGTGCCACCAGGGACCGGGACAGGTCCTGTTCTAGCAATCAGCCCCAGCATTTT. Residues: CATRDRDRSCSSNQPQHF.

The chain couples TRBV5-4 to TRBJ1-6, with D perhaps matching TRBD1 (5 bases). The CDR3 consists of 18 residues. Germline V gene sequence: CDR1 SGHNT, CDR2 YYREEE (reference sequence). Trimming cost V 3 bases and J 7 bases, with 23 bases left between them. DNA for the CDR3: TGTGCCAGCAGCTCCCCTCGTGGGGGGGTCTCGGGGAATTCACCCCTCCACTTT. Encoded protein: CASSSPRGGVSGNSPLHF.

The gene calls are TRBV19 and TRBJ2-1; D might be TRBD1 (6 bases). Germline CDR1 LNHDA, CDR2 SQIVND (reference sequence). Trimming took off 6 bases at V and 9 bases at J, with 18 bases between the two ends. This CDR3 comprises 14 residues. This CDR3 reads CASSPLGAQGEQFF. CDR3 bases: TGTGCCAGTAGCCCCCTGGGGGCTCAGGGTGAGCAGTTCTTC. The full variable domain, completed using reference TRBV19 and TRBJ2-1, is DGGITQSPKYLFRKEGQNVTLSCEQNLNHDAMYWYRQDPGQGLRLIYYSQIVNDFQKGDIAEGYSVSREKKESFPLTVTSAQKNPTAFYLCASSPLGAQGEQFFGPGTRLTVL.